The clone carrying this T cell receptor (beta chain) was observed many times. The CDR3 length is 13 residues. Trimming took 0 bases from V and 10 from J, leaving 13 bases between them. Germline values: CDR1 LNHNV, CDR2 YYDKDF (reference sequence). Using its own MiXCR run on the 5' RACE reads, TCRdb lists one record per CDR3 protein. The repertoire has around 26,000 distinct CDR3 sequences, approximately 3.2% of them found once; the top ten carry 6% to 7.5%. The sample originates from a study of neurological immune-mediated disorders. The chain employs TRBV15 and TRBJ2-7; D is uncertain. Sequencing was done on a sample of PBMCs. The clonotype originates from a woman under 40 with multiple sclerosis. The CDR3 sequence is CATSRDARRTQYF. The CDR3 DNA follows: TGTGCCACCAGCAGAGATGCCAGGAGAACTCAGTACTTC.